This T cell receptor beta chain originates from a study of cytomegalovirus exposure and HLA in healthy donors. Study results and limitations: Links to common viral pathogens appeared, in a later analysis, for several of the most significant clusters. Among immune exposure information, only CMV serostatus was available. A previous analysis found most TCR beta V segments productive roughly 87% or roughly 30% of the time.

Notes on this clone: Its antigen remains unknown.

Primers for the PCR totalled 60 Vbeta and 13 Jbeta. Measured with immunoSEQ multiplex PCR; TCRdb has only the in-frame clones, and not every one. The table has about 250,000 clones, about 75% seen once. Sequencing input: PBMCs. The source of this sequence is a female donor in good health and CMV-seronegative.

CDR3 residues: CASRGQGTYNEQFF. The CDR3 nucleotides read TGTGCCAGCAGGGGACAGGGAACTTACAATGAGCAGTTCTTC. The chain has TRBV25-1 and TRBJ2-1; TRBD1 agrees at 9 bases. Looked up from germline, CDR1 is MGHDK and CDR2 is SYGVNS. The V and J ends lost 6 bases and 4 bases, in that order; junction bases with no gene match: 4. The CDR3 runs to 14 residues.